This entry concerns a single T cell receptor beta chain. Its antigen is unidentified. V shed 6 bases and J shed 9 bases, with 17 bases lying between them. Germline V gene sequence: CDR1 MNHEY, CDR2 SVGEGT. The CDR3 totals 14 residues. The sample is drawn from a study of tumor and adjacent non-tumor tissue in lung cancer. Whole-study results and caveats: In normal lung, the top 100 clones were significantly more dominant than in tumor. TCR diversity was significantly greater in tumor than normal lung tissue.

TCRbeta libraries were built with three rounds of nested PCR, modified from ARM-PCR. Using its own MiXCR run on the multiplex PCR reads, TCRdb lists one record per CDR3 protein. The table shows more than 60,000 distinct CDR3 sequences, with around four fifths occurring only once. This sample's RNA came from whole unsorted tissue. The chain couples TRBV6-2 or TRBV6-3 to TRBJ2-2; D gene uncertain. The source material was lung tumor tissue. The receptor was isolated from a woman aged 45-59 years with non-small cell lung cancer. The CDR3: CASRAPSHARELFF. CDR3 nucleotide sequence: TGTGCCAGCAGGGCCCCATCCCACGCCAGGGAGCTGTTTTTT.